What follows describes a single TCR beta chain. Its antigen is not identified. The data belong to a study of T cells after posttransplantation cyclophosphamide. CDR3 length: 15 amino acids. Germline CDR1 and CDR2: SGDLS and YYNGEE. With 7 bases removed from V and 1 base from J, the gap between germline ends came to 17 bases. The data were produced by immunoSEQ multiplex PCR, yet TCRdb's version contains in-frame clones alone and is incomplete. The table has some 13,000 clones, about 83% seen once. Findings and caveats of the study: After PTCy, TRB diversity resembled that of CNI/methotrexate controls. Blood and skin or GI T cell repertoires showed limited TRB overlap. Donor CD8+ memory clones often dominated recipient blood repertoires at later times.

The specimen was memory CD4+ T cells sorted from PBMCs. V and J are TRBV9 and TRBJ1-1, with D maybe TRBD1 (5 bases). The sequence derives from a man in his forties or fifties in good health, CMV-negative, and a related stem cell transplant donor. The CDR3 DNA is TGTGCCAGCGGGGGGTCCCGACCGGGGAACACTGAAGCTTTCTTT. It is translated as CASGGSRPGNTEAFF.